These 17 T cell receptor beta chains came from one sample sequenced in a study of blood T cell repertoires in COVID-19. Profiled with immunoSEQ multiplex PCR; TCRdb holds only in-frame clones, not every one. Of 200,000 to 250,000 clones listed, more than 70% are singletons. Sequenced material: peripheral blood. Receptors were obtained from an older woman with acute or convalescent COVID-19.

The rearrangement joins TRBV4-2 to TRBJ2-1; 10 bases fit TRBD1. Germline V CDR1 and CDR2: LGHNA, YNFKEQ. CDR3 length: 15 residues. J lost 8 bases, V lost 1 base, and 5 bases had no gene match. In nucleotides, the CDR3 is TGTGCCAGCAGCCAAGCCTCCGGGACAGGGGATGAGCAGTTCTTC. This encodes CASSQASGTGDEQFF.

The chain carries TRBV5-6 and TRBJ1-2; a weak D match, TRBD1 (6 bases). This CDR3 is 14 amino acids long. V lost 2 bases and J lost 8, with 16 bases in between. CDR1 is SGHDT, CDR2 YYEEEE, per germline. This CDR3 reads CASSFWGSGEGYTF. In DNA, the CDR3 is TGTGCCAGCAGCTTTTGGGGGTCAGGGGAAGGCTACACCTTC.

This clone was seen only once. This CDR3 reads CASITTGGRDYGYTF. The CDR3 DNA reads TGTGCCTCGATTACGACAGGGGGCAGAGACTATGGCTACACCTTC. This chain uses TRBV30 with TRBJ1-2; 10 bases agree with TRBD1. The CDR3 totals 15 residues. The ends lost 7 bases at V and 3 bases at J; junction bases unmatched: 11. Germline V gene sequence: CDR1 GTSNPN, CDR2 SVGIG (reference sequence).

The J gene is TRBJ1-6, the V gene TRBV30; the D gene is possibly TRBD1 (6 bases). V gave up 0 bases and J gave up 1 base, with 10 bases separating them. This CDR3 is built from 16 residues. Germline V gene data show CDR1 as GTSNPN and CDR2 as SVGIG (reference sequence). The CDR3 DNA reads TGTGCCTGGAGTGTCGGGGGGCTTTCCTATAATTCACCCCTCCACTTT. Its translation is CAWSVGGLSYNSPLHF.

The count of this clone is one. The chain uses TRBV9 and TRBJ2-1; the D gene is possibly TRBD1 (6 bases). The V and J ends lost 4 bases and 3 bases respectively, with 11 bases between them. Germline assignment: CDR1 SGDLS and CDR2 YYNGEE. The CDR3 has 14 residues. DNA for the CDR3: TGTGCCAGCAGCCCGCGGACAGTCTACAATGAGCAGTTCTTC. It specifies CASSPRTVYNEQFF.

The CDR3 nucleotides are TGTGCCAGCAGCCTAACCCCCAGGATGGAGACCCAGTACTTC. Translating it yields CASSLTPRMETQYF. The gene calls are TRBV11-2 and TRBJ2-5; D is unclear. The V gene lost 5 bases and the J gene lost 5 bases, with 15 bases spanning the gap. The CDR3 loop spans 14 amino acids. Germline CDR1 SGHAT, CDR2 FQNNGV.

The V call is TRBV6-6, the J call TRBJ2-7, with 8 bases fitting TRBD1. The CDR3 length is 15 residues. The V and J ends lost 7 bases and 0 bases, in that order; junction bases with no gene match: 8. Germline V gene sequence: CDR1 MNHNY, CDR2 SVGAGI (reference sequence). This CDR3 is CASTQRDRLSYEQYF. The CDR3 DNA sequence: TGTGCCAGCACCCAGAGGGACAGGCTCTCCTACGAGCAGTACTTC.

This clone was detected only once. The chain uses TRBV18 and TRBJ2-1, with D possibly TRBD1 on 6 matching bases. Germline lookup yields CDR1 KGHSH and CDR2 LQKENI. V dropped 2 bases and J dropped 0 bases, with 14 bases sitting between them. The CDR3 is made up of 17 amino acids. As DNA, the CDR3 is TGTGCCAGCTCACCAATGTTTCGACAGGTCTCCTACAATGAGCAGTTCTTC. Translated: CASSPMFRQVSYNEQFF.

The CDR3 DNA follows: TGCAGCGTCGGGACAGGGGGCAAGGCTGAAGCTTTCTTT. Translating gives CSVGTGGKAEAFF. The chain is built from TRBV29-1 and TRBJ1-1; 12 nucleotides agree with TRBD1. The CDR3 is 13 amino acids. After removal of 6 bases from V and 6 bases from J, the junction contained 5 bases not matched to a gene. Germline assignment: CDR1 SQVTM and CDR2 ANQGSEA. Together with reference TRBV29-1 and TRBJ1-1, the CDR3 gives the full variable domain: SAVISQKPSRDICQRGTSLTIQCQVDSQVTMMFWYRQQPGQSLTLIATANQGSEATYESGFVIDKFPISRPNLTFSTLTVSNMSPEDSSIYLCSVGTGGKAEAFFGQGTRLTVV.

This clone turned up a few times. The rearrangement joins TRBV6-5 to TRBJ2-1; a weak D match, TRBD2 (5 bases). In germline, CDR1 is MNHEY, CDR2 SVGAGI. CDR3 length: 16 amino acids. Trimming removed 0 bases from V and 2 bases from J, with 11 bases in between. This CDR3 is CASSYSILETYNEQFF. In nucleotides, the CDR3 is TGTGCCAGCAGTTACTCGATACTAGAAACCTACAATGAGCAGTTCTTC.

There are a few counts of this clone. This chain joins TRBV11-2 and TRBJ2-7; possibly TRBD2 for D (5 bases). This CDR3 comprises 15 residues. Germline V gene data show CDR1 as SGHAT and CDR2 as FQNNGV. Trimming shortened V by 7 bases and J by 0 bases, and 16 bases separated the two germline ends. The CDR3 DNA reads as TGTGCCAGCAAATCCGATCTGAGCGGCTCCTACGAGCAGTACTTC. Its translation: CASKSDLSGSYEQYF. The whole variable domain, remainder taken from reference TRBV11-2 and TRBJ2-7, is EAGVAQSPRYKIIEKRQSVAFWCNPISGHATLYWYQQILGQGPKLLIQFQNNGVVDDSQLPKDRFSAERLKGVDSTLKIQPAKLEDSAVYLCASKSDLSGSYEQYFGPGTRLTVT.

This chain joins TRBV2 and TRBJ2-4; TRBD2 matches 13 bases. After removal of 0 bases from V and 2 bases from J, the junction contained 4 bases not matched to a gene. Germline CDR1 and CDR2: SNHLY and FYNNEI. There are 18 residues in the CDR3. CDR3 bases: TGTGCCAGCAGTGAAGCGCGGGGACTAGCGGGGACCAAAAACATTCAGTACTTC. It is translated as CASSEARGLAGTKNIQYF.

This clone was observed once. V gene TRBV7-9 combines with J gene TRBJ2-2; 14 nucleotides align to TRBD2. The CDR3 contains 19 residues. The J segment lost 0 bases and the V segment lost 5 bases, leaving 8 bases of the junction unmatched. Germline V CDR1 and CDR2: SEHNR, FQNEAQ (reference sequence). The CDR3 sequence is CASSHAGTSGRANTGELFF. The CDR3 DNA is TGTGCCAGCAGCCATGCCGGGACTAGCGGGAGAGCGAACACCGGGGAGCTGTTTTTT.

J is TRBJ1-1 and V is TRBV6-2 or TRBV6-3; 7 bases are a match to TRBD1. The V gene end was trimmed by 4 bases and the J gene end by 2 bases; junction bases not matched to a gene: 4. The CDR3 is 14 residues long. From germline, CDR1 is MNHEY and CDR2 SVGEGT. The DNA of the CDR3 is TGTGCCAGCAGTTTTACAGGGGTCAACACTGAAGCTTTCTTT. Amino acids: CASSFTGVNTEAFF.

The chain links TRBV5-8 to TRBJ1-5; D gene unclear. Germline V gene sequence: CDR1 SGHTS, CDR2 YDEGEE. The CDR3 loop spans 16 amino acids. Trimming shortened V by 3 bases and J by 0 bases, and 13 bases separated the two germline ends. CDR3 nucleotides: TGTGCCAGCAGCTCGGGGAAGGGCTATAGCAATCAGCCCCAGCATTTT. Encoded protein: CASSSGKGYSNQPQHF.

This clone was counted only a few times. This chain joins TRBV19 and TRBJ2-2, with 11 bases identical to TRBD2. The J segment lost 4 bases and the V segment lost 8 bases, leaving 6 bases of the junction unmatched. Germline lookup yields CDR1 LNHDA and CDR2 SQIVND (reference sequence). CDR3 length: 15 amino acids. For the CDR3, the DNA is TGTGCCAGTCGGCGACTAGCGGGGTTCACCGGGGAGCTGTTTTTT. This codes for CASRRLAGFTGELFF.

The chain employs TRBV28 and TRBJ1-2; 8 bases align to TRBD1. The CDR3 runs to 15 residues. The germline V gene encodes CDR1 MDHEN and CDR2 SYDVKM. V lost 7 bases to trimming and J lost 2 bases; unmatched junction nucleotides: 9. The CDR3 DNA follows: TGTGCCAGCATCATGTCAGGGGGCCTAAACTATGGCTACACCTTC. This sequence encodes CASIMSGGLNYGYTF.